This T cell receptor beta chain was captured by sequencing in a study of cytomegalovirus exposure and HLA in healthy donors (dated by TCRdb to 2017 to 2019). Describing the broader study: In an earlier analysis of fewer than 750 of the donors, 276 Gb of sequence data and about 110 million unique TCR beta sequences from 150 million to 200 million T cells were reported. An early release covering more than 500 HLA-typed donors comprised about 300 gigabases of sequencing data and approximately 85 million unique TCR sequences. The genetic ancestry cluster associated with self-reported Caucasian donors included about 81% of the approximately 410 genotyped donors. The study aimed to test whether cataloging public T cell receptors could reveal signatures of past pathogen exposure. The study profiled the T cell repertoires of fewer than 850 subjects by immunosequencing and related them to cytomegalovirus serostatus. Besides the first cohort of around 700 subjects, a separate validation cohort made up of roughly 120 different subjects was used. To predict cytomegalovirus infection status, the study brought together high-throughput TCR immunosequencing, statistical association of individual TCRs with disease status, and machine learning. In a later analysis, previously published TCR beta repertoires from about 670 donors were re-analyzed and high-resolution HLA genotyping was added so that TCR occurrence patterns could be studied. The later analysis used no new phenotypic data to find candidate immune exposures, relying instead on TCR beta sequences and their occurrence across donors. To decide whether each TCR beta V gene segment behaved as functional or pseudogenic, an earlier analysis of some 600 of the donors relied on high-throughput TCR beta sequencing. Donor age, sex, ethnicity and CMV serostatus were collected together with the repertoire data. A later genetic analysis took genome-wide SNP genotypes for about 55% of the roughly 670 donors and used that subset as a discovery cohort. All discovery cohort repertoires had been generated using a single sequencing platform. HLA typing included class I and class II loci at four-digit resolution. Typing coverage varied by locus: about 629-630 donors for A, B, C, DRB1 and DQB1; under 550 for DQA1; about 590 for DPA1; 450 to 480 for DPB1. A handful of DR-DQ haplotypes were handled as single units for association and clustering because linkage in the cohort was strong. Among some 400 genotyped donors of the cohort, an average of roughly 230,000 unique TCR beta nucleotide sequences was sequenced per donor, of which 15% to 20% were non-productive.

The cohort was made up of several hundred healthy bone marrow donors. At the time of sampling, every cohort member was nominally healthy, though immune exposures that went unrecorded were likely present. The donor was CMV seropositive and was included in the group of 250 to 300 seropositive cohort members. Every donor gave a peripheral blood sample, and the peripheral blood mononuclear cells from that sample were used for TCR beta sequencing. Genomic DNA was extracted from the blood cell samples with the Qiagen DNeasy Blood Extraction Kit. Library method: the immunoSEQ multiplex PCR assay. The multiplex PCR relied on a mix of 60 forward primers for TCR Vbeta segments and 13 reverse primers for TCR Jbeta segments. Amplification of the CDR3 region of rearranged TCR beta genes was performed with a multiplex PCR assay on genomic DNA. Amplified TCR beta libraries were sequenced as 87-base-pair reads on the Illumina HiSeq System. The study's processing was this. In a later analysis, tens of millions of unique TCR beta chains were counted across the 650 to 750 repertoires, and approximately 11 million of these chains were shared by at least two donors. To remove PCR and sequencing errors, raw reads were error-corrected and collapsed into unique sequences using a nearest-neighbor algorithm that merged closely related sequences. Alignment of CDR3 sequences to IMGT reference sequences was used to assign V, D and J gene segments. Each retained sequence needed at least a six-nucleotide match to both a V gene segment and a J gene segment. A rearrangement counted as productive if the CDR3 had no stop codons and remained in frame with V and J, and every other rearrangement counted as non-productive. Following IMGT convention, CDR3 was defined as the stretch from the second conserved V-encoded cysteine to the conserved J-encoded phenylalanine. Sequences without an unambiguous match to a single V gene segment were excluded from the earlier analysis of about 630 of the donors. An earlier analysis of approximately 590 of the donors classified V segments as functional when productive rearrangements were above 56.7% and as segregating when the standard deviation between donors was above 5%. To diagnose cytomegalovirus status from the catalog of TCR beta chain sequences, a statistical classification framework was built. V and J gene assignment, in a later analysis, came from comparing TCR nucleotide sequences with IMGT/GENE-DB human TR gene sequences. A later analysis assigned CDR3 sequences and most-parsimonious VDJ recombination scenarios with the TCRdist pipeline. A later analysis defined each TCR beta chain by its CDR3 amino acid sequence plus V-gene family, and excluded reads lacking a unique V-gene family. A later analysis removed roughly 590 highly shared, low-generation-probability nucleotide sequences to deal with suspected cross-contamination and a sequencing artifact. A later analysis calculated a clonal expansion index for each public chain from normalized within-repertoire ranks of inferred template counts. Generation probabilities in a later analysis came from a VDJ recombination model fitted to out-of-frame rearrangements, and those results were checked against IGoR. In a later analysis, hypergeometric tests were used to score TCR-TCR, TCR-HLA and TCR-CMV co-occurrence, with a repertoire-size bias correction applied to TCR pairs. To estimate false discovery rates, a later analysis permuted the HLA or CMV assignments 20 times. In a later analysis, co-occurring TCRs were grouped with DBSCAN, and TCRdist sequence similarity was added when clustering was performed within HLA-allele-positive subsets. For co-occurrence clustering, repertoires with fewer than 30,000 or more than 120,000 public chains were excluded, along with a handful of repertoires with anomalous nucleotide sharing. Sourced from immuneACCESS, this table was stored by TCRdb with only in-frame sequences that have V and J called. A share of the clones is absent; for the studies checked, an unresolved V gene accounts for under half, and the remainder has no known explanation. The V and J calls and clone size are taken from that table; D and trimming were inferred from the DNA. For this sample there are 95,000 to 150,000 clones; around 80% appear just once. The ten largest clonotypes hold roughly 10% of the sample.

With respect to this clone: Its antigen is still unknown. No qualities accompany the bases; no much larger clone lies one base away.

Broader findings and caveats from the paper: Because some donors lacked HLA typing at each locus, the association tests relied only on the typed subset. The 87-base-pair reads could not distinguish some IMGT-functional V segments, including TRBV6-2 and TRBV6-3, so those segments were excluded. Most TCR sequences were seen in very few donors, while some public TCRs were found in many individuals. A later genetic analysis reported fewer N-insertions in productive TCRs among donors in an Asian-associated ancestry cluster than the roughly 700-donor mean. Roughly uniform sequencing depth across donors was assumed in presence/absence analyses, although this assumption may not hold. A later analysis reported that several top co-occurrence clusters appeared linked to parvovirus B19, influenza, CMV and Epstein-Barr virus. A cluster of highly shared sequence variants was judged likely to be a technical artifact of the sequencing pipeline. In both the original and validation cohorts, the classifier was reported to diagnose cytomegalovirus status with high specificity and sensitivity. In a later analysis, most CMV-associated TCR beta chains were found to appear HLA-restricted, with HLA associations seemingly driven largely by CMV exposure. Linkage disequilibrium might explain the correlated functional status among segregating V segments, but an unknown experimental factor could not be ruled out. In a later analysis, the rate of TCR association differed among HLA loci, with DRB1 alleles having the most associated TCRs and HLA-C alleles having the fewest. In vitro tests confirmed that a few of the cytomegalovirus-associated TCR beta chains recognize cytomegalovirus antigens. Compared with equally common non-associated chains, HLA-associated TCR beta chains in a later analysis were more clonally expanded and had lower generation probabilities. The cohort was sequenced for TCR beta chains only, and without alpha or paired-chain data the features that could be detected were limited. An association between a missense DCLRE1C variant and V-gene and J-gene trimming of TCR beta chains was found in a later genetic analysis and replicated in an independent cohort. Broadly in line with IMGT annotations, most TCR beta V segments showed up in productive rearrangements about 87% or about 30% of the time in an earlier analysis of under 700 of the donors. CMV serostatus was the only immune exposure information available for the cohort. A further reported finding was that TCR beta sequences accurately predicted the HLA-A and HLA-B alleles for most subjects in the first cohort. Because counts were too low, roughly 16 rarely observed V segments, including chromosome 9 orphons, were left out of the earlier analysis of 587 of the donors. In a later analysis, more than 15,000 TCR beta sequences were associated with specific HLA alleles at a false discovery rate of 0.05. When HLA alleles, especially DR and DQ, strongly co-occurred, attributing TCR associations to individual alleles was difficult. The authors suggested that the approach could potentially be generalized to other disease states and immunological phenotypes. The study listed approximately 160 TCR beta chains as associated with cytomegalovirus.

The CDR3 goes from the cysteine to the phenylalanine over 16 residues. Kept here is only the CDR3 DNA, which spans 48 bases and is read in frame from base 1. After removal of 0 bases from V and 8 bases from J, the junction retains 6 bases not matched to a gene. Via the germline V gene (reference sequence), CDR1 is MNHNY and CDR2 SVGAGI. Sequencing was carried out using PBMCs. The sequence derives from a woman aged 45 to 65 in good health and CMV-seropositive. The chain is assembled from TRBV6-6 and TRBJ1-4; a stretch of 10 junction bases matches TRBD1. Read as DNA, the sequence is TGTGCCAGCAGTTACTCGCCCGGACAGGGGGAGGAAAAACTGTTTTTT. Protein translation: CASSYSPGQGEEKLFF.